This TCR beta chain was found in a study of blood T cell repertoires in COVID-19. Between the trimmed V and J ends, which lost 10 bases and 4 bases, there was a span of 16 bases. CDR3 size: 13 residues. Germline CDR1 MDHEN, CDR2 SYDVKM. TCRdb keeps only in-frame clones here, not all; method: immunoSEQ multiplex PCR. The sample yields around 220,000 clones, roughly 87% seen once. The clonotype was recovered from a woman in her 30s with acute COVID-19. The V call is TRBV28, the J call TRBJ1-2, with D perhaps matching TRBD1 (6 bases). Sequencing used PBMCs or T cells enriched from blood (not recorded which). The CDR3 DNA sequence: TGTGCCACTAAAAGGGGGGGGACCTATGGCTACACCTTC. Translated: CATKRGGTYGYTF.